This TCR beta chain was sequenced for a study of T cell responses to AZD1222 COVID-19 vaccine. Germline V gene data show CDR1 as LGHDT and CDR2 as YNNKEL (reference sequence). The CDR3 totals 12 residues. V dropped 8 bases and J dropped 6; count of bases not matched to a gene: 4. This clone was seen only once. Its antigen remains unknown. Method: immunoSEQ multiplex PCR; TCRdb's copy keeps in-frame clones and lacks some. This sample carries 86,000 or so clones, 88% of them seen once, and the ten largest clones take less than 9%. Study results and limitations: Spike-specific TCR breadth and depth both grew after two AZD1222 doses.

Sequences were derived from peripheral blood, sampled 28 days after the second AZD1222 dose. The chain links TRBV3-1 (or the pseudogene TRBV3-2) to TRBJ2-3, with 8 bases matching TRBD2. The receptor comes from an adult who received the AZD1222 COVID-19 vaccine. This CDR3 reads CASGSGGDTQYF. CDR3 DNA sequence: TGTGCCAGCGGTTCGGGGGGGGATACGCAGTATTTT.